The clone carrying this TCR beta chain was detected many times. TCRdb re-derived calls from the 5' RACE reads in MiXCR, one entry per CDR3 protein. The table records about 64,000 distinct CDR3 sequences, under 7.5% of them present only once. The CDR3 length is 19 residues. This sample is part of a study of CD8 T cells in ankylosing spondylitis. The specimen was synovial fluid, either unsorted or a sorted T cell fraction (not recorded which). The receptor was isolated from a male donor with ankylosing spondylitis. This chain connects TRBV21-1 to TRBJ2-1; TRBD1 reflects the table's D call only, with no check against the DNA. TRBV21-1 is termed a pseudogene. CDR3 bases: TGTGCCAGCAGCAAAGATAGAGGTCGTAAAGGGGTTCTAAGCAATGAGCAGTTCTTC. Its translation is CASSKDRGRKGVLSNEQFF.